This is a list of T cell receptor beta chains from one sample in a study of T cells after yellow fever vaccination. TCRdb re-called the 5' RACE reads with MiXCR, one entry per CDR3 protein. In the table there are around 530,000 distinct CDR3 sequences, about a sixth of which are singletons. The sequences come from PBMCs, collected around 5 days after the first yellow fever vaccination. These receptors came from a man in his late teens or twenties who received the YFV17D yellow fever vaccine. The conserved cysteine and the conserved F or W are not part of the CDR3 here.

j_call	v_call	cdr3_aa
TRBJ2-2	TRBV7-2	ASSSRWGGLTGELF
TRBJ1-1	TRBV7-8	ASSFREGAEAF
TRBJ2-2	TRBV18	ASSPGSAELF
TRBJ2-5	TRBV7-7	ASSLGISAGGQETQY
TRBJ1-4	TRBV7-2	ASSSTGAATNEKLF
TRBJ2-7	TRBV30	ACGPIWDEQY
TRBJ2-3	TRBV28	ATHRRDRGPDTQY
TRBJ1-3	TRBV5-4	ASRDPGNTIY
TRBJ2-4	TRBV5-1	ASRRRGPPKNIQY
TRBJ1-5	TRBV12-3/TRBV12-4	ASSKGELSNQPQH